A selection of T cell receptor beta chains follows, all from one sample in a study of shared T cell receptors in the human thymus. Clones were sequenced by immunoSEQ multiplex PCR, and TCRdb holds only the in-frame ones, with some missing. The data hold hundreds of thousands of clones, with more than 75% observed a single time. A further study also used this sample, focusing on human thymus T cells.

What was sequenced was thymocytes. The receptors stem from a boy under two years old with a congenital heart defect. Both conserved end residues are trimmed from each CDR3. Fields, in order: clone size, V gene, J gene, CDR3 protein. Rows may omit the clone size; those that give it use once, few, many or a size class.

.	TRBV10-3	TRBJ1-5	AISDFETGSDQPQH
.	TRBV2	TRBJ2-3	ASRRLRGLSTDTQY
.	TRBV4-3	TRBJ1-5	ASSQDRVYSNQPQH
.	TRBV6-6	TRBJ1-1	ASRHRTGPGTEAF
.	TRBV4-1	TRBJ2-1	ASSQDHLRDRVYNEQF
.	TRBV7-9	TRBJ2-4	ASTKLVAKNIQY
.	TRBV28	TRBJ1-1	ASSYRVGQNTEAF
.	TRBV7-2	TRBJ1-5	ASSLSTGSSNQPQH
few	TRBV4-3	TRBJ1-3	ASSQVWRVASGNTIY
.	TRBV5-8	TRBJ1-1	ASIPGRGNTEAF
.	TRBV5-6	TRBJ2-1	ASSLIPGRLYNEQF
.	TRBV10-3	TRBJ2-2	AISEIPTKSTGELF
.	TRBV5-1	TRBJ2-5	ASSGHTGTSGQETQY
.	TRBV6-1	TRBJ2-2	ASSERPGLAGKNTGELF
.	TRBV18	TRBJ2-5	ASSPGSPQETQY
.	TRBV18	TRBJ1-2	ASSPQGTRGYT
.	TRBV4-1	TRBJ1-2	ASSRGRFGAGYT
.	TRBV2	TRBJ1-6	ASSESDRSYNSPLH